The 15 T cell receptor beta chains given below trace back to one sample, sequenced in a study of cytomegalovirus exposure and HLA in healthy donors. Primers included in the PCR were 60 Vbeta and 13 Jbeta primers. Generated by immunoSEQ multiplex PCR, the TCRdb table keeps only in-frame clones and is missing some. The sample includes approximately 240,000 clones, more than 75% of them seen just once. Sequencing input: PBMCs. All receptors derive from a woman aged 40 to 55 in good health and CMV-seropositive.

The V gene is TRBV27, the J gene TRBJ1-6, with D perhaps TRBD1 (6 bases). CDR3 length: 15 residues. CDR1 and CDR2 from the germline V gene are MNHEY and SMNVEV (reference sequence). The V and J ends lost 4 bases and 10 bases respectively, with 17 bases between them. The CDR3, as DNA: TGTGCCAGCAGTTCGGGGCAGGGGACGGGGTCACCCCTCCACTTT. Its protein product is CASSSGQGTGSPLHF.

The V gene is TRBV7-8, the J gene TRBJ1-2; 10 bases fit TRBD1. CDR3 length: 16 amino acids. V gave up 5 bases and J gave up 8 bases; unmatched junction bases: 14. Germline CDR1 is SGHVS and CDR2 is FQNEAQ. The CDR3 DNA is TGTGCCAGCAGCCCACGTCCCGGGACAGGGGTCGGCGGCTACACCTTC. Residues: CASSPRPGTGVGGYTF. The full variable domain, its missing parts supplied by reference TRBV7-8 and TRBJ1-2, is GAGVSQSPRYKVAKRGQDVALRCDPISGHVSLFWYQQALGQGPEFLTYFQNEAQLDKSGLPSDRFFAERPEGSVSTLKIQRTQQEDSAVYLCASSPRPGTGVGGYTFGSGTRLTVV.

This clone has just a few counts. The chain couples TRBV7-2 to TRBJ2-3; D may be TRBD1 (5 bases). V was trimmed by 0 bases and J by 4 bases, leaving 14 bases between them. Germline V gives CDR1 SGHTA, CDR2 FQGNSA. This CDR3 spans 16 amino acids. CDR3 in DNA: TGTGCCAGCAGCTTAGCCTTCGGACACGCGGCAGATACGCAGTATTTT. Its translation is CASSLAFGHAADTQYF.

Details on this clone: One end of the junction is discordant with germline, which a read error may explain. J is TRBJ2-2 and V is TRBV7-9, with 7 bases that match TRBD1. The CDR3 loop spans 14 amino acids. Germline CDR1 is SEHNR and CDR2 is FQNEAQ (reference sequence). The DNA for the CDR3 is TGTTCCAGCAGCTACAGGGGTGGCACCGGGGAGCTGTTTTTT. Translated: CSSSYRGGTGELFF.

This clone has just a few counts. The V call is TRBV7-3, the J call TRBJ2-7; TRBD1 might be the D (6 bases). V gave up 5 bases and J gave up 5 bases, with 13 bases separating them. The CDR3 contains 13 residues. Germline V lookup: CDR1 SGHTA, CDR2 FQGTGA. CDR3 amino acids: CASSLQGFDEQYF. DNA of the CDR3: TGTGCCAGCAGCCTTCAGGGGTTCGACGAGCAGTACTTC.

The rearrangement links TRBV7-9 to TRBJ2-3; 8 bases line up with TRBD1. V lost 5 bases and J lost 4; bases outside the gene matches: 5. This CDR3 comprises 14 residues. Germline-derived CDR1 and CDR2 are SEHNR and FQNEAQ (reference sequence). The CDR3 coding sequence is TGTGCCAGCAGCCCCCAGGGGGCATCAGATACGCAGTATTTT. Its protein is CASSPQGASDTQYF.

Regarding this clone: Other nucleotide sequences in the sample specify the same CDR3. This chain connects TRBV11-1 to TRBJ2-7; possibly TRBD2 for D (5 bases). Per germline, CDR1 SGHAT and CDR2 FQDESV (reference sequence). Trimming left V 5 bases short and J 0 bases short, with 17 bases between. The CDR3 sequence is 16 residues long. In DNA form, the CDR3 reads TGTGCCAGCAGCACTTCTCACTCGGCGGGCTCCTACGAGCAGTACTTC. Its protein product is CASSTSHSAGSYEQYF. Looking up the rest from reference TRBV11-1 and TRBJ2-7 gives the full variable domain: EAEVAQSPRYKITEKSQAVAFWCDPISGHATLYWYRQILGQGPELLVQFQDESVVDDSQLPKDRFSAERLKGVDSTLKIQPAELGDSAMYLCASSTSHSAGSYEQYFGPGTRLTVT.

The rearrangement uses TRBV9 and TRBJ2-1, with D maybe TRBD2 (6 bases). The V gene lost 2 bases and the J gene lost 4 bases, with 10 bases spanning the gap. The CDR3 runs to 14 residues. Germline V gene sequence: CDR1 SGDLS, CDR2 YYNGEE. The CDR3 protein is CASSVGSGYNEQFF. The CDR3 DNA follows: TGTGCCAGCAGCGTGGGTAGCGGTTACAATGAGCAGTTCTTC.

The chain carries TRBV6-6 and TRBJ2-7, with TRBD2 identical over 12 bases. V lost 2 bases, J lost 5 bases, and 7 bases stayed unmatched. The CDR3 loop spans 16 amino acids. Per the germline V gene, CDR1 is MNHNY and CDR2 is SVGAGI (reference sequence). The CDR3 bases are TGTGCCAGCAGTTACCTACCTAGCGGGAGGGCCGACGAGCAGTACTTC. Translation: CASSYLPSGRADEQYF.

The genes are TRBV2 and TRBJ1-4; no clear D gene. V gave up 1 base and J gave up 4 bases, with 10 bases separating them. This CDR3 comprises 15 residues. Germline lookup yields CDR1 SNHLY and CDR2 FYNNEI. CDR3 bases: TGTGCCAGCAGTGAAGGCGGGCGGAGTAATGAAAAACTGTTTTTT. Protein product: CASSEGGRSNEKLFF.

V is TRBV7-2 and J is TRBJ1-2; TRBD1 aligns across 7 bases. Trimming removed 0 bases from V and 0 bases from J; junction bases left unmatched: 7. This CDR3 contains 17 residues. Per germline, CDR1 SGHTA and CDR2 FQGNSA. The CDR3 loop is CASSLATRGLANYGYTF. The CDR3 DNA follows: TGTGCCAGCAGCTTAGCGACAAGGGGGCTCGCTAACTATGGCTACACCTTC.

This clone was counted a single time. The genes are TRBV5-1 and TRBJ2-3; 12 nucleotides match TRBD2. Germline V gene data show CDR1 as SGHRS and CDR2 as YFSETQ. CDR3 length: 16 residues. The ends lost 0 bases at V and 5 bases at J; junction bases unmatched: 4. The CDR3 bases are TGCGCCAGCAGCTTGGATCTAGCGGGGGGGCAAGATACGCAGTATTTT. Amino acid sequence: CASSLDLAGGQDTQYF.

V usage is TRBV4-1 and J usage is TRBJ2-2; D is possibly TRBD1 (7 bases). The CDR3 runs 17 residues. Germline CDR1 MGHRA, CDR2 YSYEKL. The ends were cut back, 1 base at V and 6 bases at J, with 18 bases in the middle. The CDR3 DNA sequence: TGCGCCAGCAGCCAAGTCCAGCAGGGGGGACGGTCCGGGGAGCTGTTTTTT. Encoded protein: CASSQVQQGGRSGELFF.

V is TRBV11-3 and J is TRBJ2-7; D possibly corresponds to TRBD1 (7 bases). Trimming pared 5 bases from V and 7 bases from J, leaving 21 bases between. CDR3 length equals 15 residues. Germline V CDR1 and CDR2: SGHNT, YENEEA. CDR3 nucleotide sequence: TGTGCCAGCAGCCCCAGCCTAGGGGGCGCGGGGGAGCAGTACTTC. As protein: CASSPSLGGAGEQYF. Full variable domain (outside the CDR3, taken from reference TRBV11-3 and TRBJ2-7): EAGVVQSPRYKIIEKKQPVAFWCNPISGHNTLYWYLQNLGQGPELLIRYENEEAVDDSQLPKDRFSAERLKGVDSTLKIQPAELGDSAVYLCASSPSLGGAGEQYFGPGTRLTVT.

Regarding this clone: Its ends do not fully match the called genes, so a read error is possible. The chain combines TRBV7-9 with TRBJ2-7; D ambiguous. This CDR3 contains 12 residues. Germline CDR1 reads SEHNR; CDR2 reads FQNEAQ (reference sequence). The CDR3 spells CSSSLTPYEQYF. The CDR3 bases are TGTTCCAGCAGCTTGACACCCTACGAGCAGTACTTC.